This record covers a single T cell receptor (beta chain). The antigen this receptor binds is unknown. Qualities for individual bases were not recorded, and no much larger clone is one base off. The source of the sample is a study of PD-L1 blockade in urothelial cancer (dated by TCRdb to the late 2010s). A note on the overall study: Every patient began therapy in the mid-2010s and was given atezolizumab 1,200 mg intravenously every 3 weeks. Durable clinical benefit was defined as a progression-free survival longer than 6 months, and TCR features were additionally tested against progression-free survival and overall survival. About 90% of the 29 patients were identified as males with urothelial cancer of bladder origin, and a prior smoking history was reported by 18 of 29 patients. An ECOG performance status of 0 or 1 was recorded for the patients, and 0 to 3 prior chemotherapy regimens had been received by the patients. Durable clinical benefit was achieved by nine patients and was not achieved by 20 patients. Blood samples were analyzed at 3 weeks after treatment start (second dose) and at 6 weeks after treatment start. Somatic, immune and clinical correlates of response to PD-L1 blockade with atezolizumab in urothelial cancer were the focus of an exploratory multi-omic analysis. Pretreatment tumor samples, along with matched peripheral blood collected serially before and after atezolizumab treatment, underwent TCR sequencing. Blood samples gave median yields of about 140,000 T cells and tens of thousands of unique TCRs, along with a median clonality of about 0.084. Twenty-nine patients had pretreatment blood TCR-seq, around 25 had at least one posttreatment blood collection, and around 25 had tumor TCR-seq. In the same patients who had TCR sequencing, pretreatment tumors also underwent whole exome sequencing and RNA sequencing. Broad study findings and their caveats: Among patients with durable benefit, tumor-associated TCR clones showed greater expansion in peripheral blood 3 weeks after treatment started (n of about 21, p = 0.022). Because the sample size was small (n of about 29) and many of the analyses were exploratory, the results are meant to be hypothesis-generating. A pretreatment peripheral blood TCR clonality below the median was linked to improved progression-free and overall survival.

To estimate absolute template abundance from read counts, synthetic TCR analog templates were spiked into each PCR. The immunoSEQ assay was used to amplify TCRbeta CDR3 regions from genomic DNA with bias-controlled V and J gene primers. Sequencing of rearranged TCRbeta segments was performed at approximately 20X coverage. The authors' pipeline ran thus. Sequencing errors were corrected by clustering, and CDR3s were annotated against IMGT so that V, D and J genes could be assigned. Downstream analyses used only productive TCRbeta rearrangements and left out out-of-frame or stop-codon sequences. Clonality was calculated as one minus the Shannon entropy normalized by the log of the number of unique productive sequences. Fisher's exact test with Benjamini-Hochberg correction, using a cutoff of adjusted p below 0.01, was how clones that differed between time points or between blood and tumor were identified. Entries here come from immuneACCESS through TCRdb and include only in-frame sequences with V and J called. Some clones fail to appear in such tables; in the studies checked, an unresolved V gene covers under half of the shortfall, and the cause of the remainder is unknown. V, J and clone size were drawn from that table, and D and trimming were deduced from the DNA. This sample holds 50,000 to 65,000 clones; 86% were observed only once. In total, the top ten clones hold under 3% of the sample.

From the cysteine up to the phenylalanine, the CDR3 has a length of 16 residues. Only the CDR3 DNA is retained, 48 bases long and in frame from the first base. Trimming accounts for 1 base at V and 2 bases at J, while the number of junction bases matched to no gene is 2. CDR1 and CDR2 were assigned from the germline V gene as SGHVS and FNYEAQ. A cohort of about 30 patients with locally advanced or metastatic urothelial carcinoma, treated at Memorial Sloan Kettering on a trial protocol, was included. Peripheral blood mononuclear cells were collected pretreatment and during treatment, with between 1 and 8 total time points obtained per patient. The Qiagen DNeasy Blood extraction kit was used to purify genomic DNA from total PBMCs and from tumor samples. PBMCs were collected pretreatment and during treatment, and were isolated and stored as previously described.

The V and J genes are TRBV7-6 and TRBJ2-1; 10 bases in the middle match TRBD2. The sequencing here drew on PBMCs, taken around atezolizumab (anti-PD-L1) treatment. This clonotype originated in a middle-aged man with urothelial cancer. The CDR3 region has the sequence CASSLGAGGPYNEQFF. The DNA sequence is TGTGCCAGCAGCTTAGGAGCGGGAGGGCCCTACAATGAGCAGTTCTTC.